The sequence of this T cell receptor beta chain was determined in a study of long-term antiretroviral therapy in people with HIV. This clone was seen once. Its antigen is not identified. Study outcomes and limitations: Although diversity increased after ART, it remained lower than in transplant donor controls.

V was cut by 1 base and J by 0 bases, with 16 bases left in between. Germline V gene data show CDR1 as SGHDN and CDR2 as FVKESK. This CDR3 region has 17 residues. Run at survey level, the immunoSEQ assay was version v3.0. Method: immunoSEQ multiplex PCR; TCRdb's copy keeps in-frame clones and lacks some. The sample has about 24,000 clones, more than 65% seen once; the top ten hold around 6.1%. Sample: unsorted PBMCs, taken 4.4 years after starting antiretroviral therapy. The chain carries TRBV14 and TRBJ2-7; the D gene is possibly TRBD2 (5 bases). The receptor was isolated from a man aged 25-45 years with HIV. This CDR3 reads CASSQGRETRSSYEQYF. CDR3 DNA: TGTGCCAGCAGCCAAGGAAGGGAGACGCGGAGCTCCTACGAGCAGTACTTC.